These 19 T cell receptor beta chains came from one sample sequenced in a study of neurological immune-mediated disorders. From the 5' RACE reads, TCRdb called clonotypes with MiXCR, one entry per CDR3 protein. The sample yields roughly 80,000 distinct CDR3 sequences, roughly 17% seen once. The sample consisted of PBMCs. These receptors originate from a woman in her thirties or forties in good health.

This clonotype was observed at least ten times. At one end the junction does not follow the germline gene, possibly because of a read error. This rearrangement joins TRBV7-7 to TRBJ2-5, with 9 bases lining up with TRBD1. The CDR3 has 13 amino acids. Germline CDR1 and CDR2: SSHAT and FNYEAQ (reference sequence). CDR3 coding DNA: TGTGCTAGCAGCTTAGGGGGACAGGGACTCCAGTACTTC. It translates to CASSLGGQGLQYF.

This clonotype showed up many times. J is TRBJ2-3 and V is TRBV11-3; D not resolved. Germline V gene lookup returns CDR1 SGHNT and CDR2 YENEEA. The V gene lost 5 bases and the J gene lost 1 base, with 13 bases spanning the gap. This CDR3 is built from 15 residues. CDR3 amino acids: CASSLSDRGTDTQYF. The CDR3, as DNA: TGTGCCAGCAGCCTAAGTGATAGGGGCACAGATACGCAGTATTTT.

This clonotype was seen many times. This chain joins TRBV7-9 and TRBJ1-1, with a weak D call TRBD1 (5 bases). V lost 5 bases and J 1 base, leaving 14 bases between the germline ends. CDR3 length equals 15 residues. CDR1 SEHNR and CDR2 FQNEAQ come from the germline V gene (reference sequence). CDR3 sequence: CASSRGDGGNTEAFF. In nucleotides, the CDR3 is TGTGCCAGCAGCCGCGGGGACGGGGGGAACACTGAAGCTTTCTTT. Looking up the rest from reference TRBV7-9 and TRBJ1-1 gives the full variable domain: DTGVSQNPRHKITKRGQNVTFRCDPISEHNRLYWYRQTLGQGPEFLTYFQNEAQLEKSRLLSDRFSAERPKGSFSTLEIQRTEQGDSAMYLCASSRGDGGNTEAFFGQGTRLTVV.

The table lists this clonotype with many counts. The chain uses TRBV27 and TRBJ2-3; D remains unclear. CDR1 and CDR2 (germline): MNHEY, SMNVEV (reference sequence). The CDR3 has 14 amino acids. V lost 2 bases and J lost 4, with 10 bases in between. The CDR3 sequence: CASSLGASADTQYF. The CDR3 DNA sequence: TGTGCCAGCAGTTTAGGAGCGAGCGCAGATACGCAGTATTTT.

This clonotype was observed a few times. The chain has TRBV5-1 and TRBJ2-7; D call uncertain. The CDR3 is 14 residues long. V shed 0 bases and J shed 4 bases, with 11 bases lying between them. The V gene's germline CDR1 is SGHRS and CDR2 YFSETQ. The CDR3 loop is CASSLVVLPYEQYF. CDR3 nucleotides: TGCGCCAGCAGCTTGGTCGTTTTACCTTACGAGCAGTACTTC.

This clonotype was detected ten times or more. J is TRBJ2-3 and V is TRBV9; the D gene is possibly TRBD2 (7 bases). V dropped 4 bases and J dropped 2 bases, with 14 bases sitting between them. Germline CDR1 SGDLS, CDR2 YYNGEE. The CDR3 contains 15 residues. DNA for the CDR3: TGTGCCAGCAGCAACGCGGGGGCCCCCACAGATACGCAGTATTTT. The encoded protein is CASSNAGAPTDTQYF.

This clonotype was found many times. V is TRBV6-2 or TRBV6-3 and J is TRBJ2-5, with D unresolved. Trimming stripped 2 bases from V and 5 bases from J, with 6 bases between. Germline loops: CDR1 MNHEY, CDR2 SVGEGT. The CDR3 covers 12 residues. The CDR3 loop is CASSYVIETQYF. CDR3 bases: TGTGCCAGCAGTTACGTTATTGAGACCCAGTACTTC.

This clonotype was seen a handful of times. V usage is TRBV19 and J usage is TRBJ1-5; D call uncertain. This CDR3 contains 12 residues. Trimming removed 5 bases from V and 15 bases from J, with 17 bases in between. In germline, CDR1 is LNHDA, CDR2 SQIVND (reference sequence). For the CDR3, the DNA is TGTGCCAGTAGTCCCTCCTTGGGATTCCCGCATTTT. The encoded protein is CASSPSLGFPHF.

This clonotype has a count of ten or more. This chain links TRBV5-1 with TRBJ1-1, with 12 nucleotides matching TRBD1. CDR1 and CDR2 (germline): SGHRS, YFSETQ. This CDR3 is 15 amino acids long. With 4 bases clipped from V and 2 bases from J, the junction kept 3 bases outside the gene matches. The CDR3 DNA reads TGCGCCAGCAGCGCCGGGACAGGGGGCAACACTGAAGCTTTCTTT. Its protein product is CASSAGTGGNTEAFF.

With respect to this clonotype: An end of the junction does not agree with germline; a read error may underlie this. The rearrangement links TRBV4-1 to TRBJ1-2; TRBD1 matches 10 bases. The germline gives CDR1 MGHRA, CDR2 YSYEKL. This CDR3 contains 16 residues. In DNA, the CDR3 is TGCGCCAGCAACCAACCCCGACAGGGGGCCAACTATGGCTACACCTTC. Translation gives CASNQPRQGANYGYTF.

This clonotype was observed at least ten times. The chain is built from TRBV27 and TRBJ2-2; D is unclear. The length of the CDR3 is 15 residues. Germline assignment: CDR1 MNHEY and CDR2 SMNVEV (reference sequence). V was cut by 6 bases and J by 5 bases, with 16 bases left in between. CDR3 sequence reads: CASSPTTERTGELFF. As DNA, the CDR3 is TGTGCCAGCAGCCCGACCACGGAGAGGACCGGGGAGCTGTTTTTT.

The sample holds many counts of this clonotype. The genes are TRBV29-1 and TRBJ2-5; 11 nucleotides align to TRBD2. CDR3 length equals 14 residues. The J segment lost 5 bases and the V segment lost 2 bases, leaving 4 bases of the junction unmatched. The V gene's germline CDR1 is SQVTM and CDR2 ANQGSEA. CDR3 in amino acids: CSVERLAGSETQYF. CDR3 coding DNA: TGCAGCGTTGAAAGACTAGCGGGGAGTGAGACCCAGTACTTC.

There are many counts of this clonotype. V and J are TRBV25-1 and TRBJ1-1; 8 nucleotides agree with TRBD1. With 2 bases clipped from V and 5 bases from J, the junction kept 7 bases outside the gene matches. Per germline, CDR1 MGHDK and CDR2 SYGVNS. The CDR3 has 15 residues. The CDR3 loop is CASSEEDRVLTEAFF. In DNA, the CDR3 is TGTGCCAGCAGTGAAGAGGACAGGGTCTTAACTGAAGCTTTCTTT.

Points on this clonotype: Sequence at one end of the junction differs from germline and may be a read error. V usage is TRBV20-1 and J usage is TRBJ2-3; the match to TRBD2 covers 8 bases. Per germline, CDR1 DFQATT and CDR2 SNEGSKA (reference sequence). The CDR3 extends over 14 amino acids. Written as DNA, the CDR3 is TGCATTGCTCGGACTAGCTGCCGCACAGATACGCAGTATTTT. This translates into CIARTSCRTDTQYF.

At least ten counts were recorded for this clonotype. The chain recombines TRBV4-1 with TRBJ2-1; 14 bases line up with TRBD2. The CDR3 is 15 residues long. Germline V gene data show CDR1 as MGHRA and CDR2 as YSYEKL. J lost 7 bases, V lost 4 bases, and 3 bases had no gene match. In nucleotides, the CDR3 is TGCGCCAGCAGCCTTGGACTAGCGGGGGGTAATGAGCAGTTCTTC. Translated, it gives CASSLGLAGGNEQFF.

This clonotype was seen many times. V usage is TRBV7-2 and J usage is TRBJ1-2; D is ambiguous. There are 16 residues in the CDR3. Per the germline V gene, CDR1 is SGHTA and CDR2 is FQGNSA. Trimming cost V 0 bases and J 1 base, with 12 bases left between them. In DNA form, the CDR3 reads TGTGCCAGCAGCTTAGCGGGTGGACTCAATAACTATGGCTACACCTTC. It translates to CASSLAGGLNNYGYTF.

Ten or more counts support this clonotype. The chain is built from TRBV7-2 and TRBJ2-5, with TRBD2 identical over 9 bases. CDR1 and CDR2 from the germline V gene are SGHTA and FQGNSA. Trimming cost V 1 base and J 4 bases; bases outside gene matches: 10. The length of the CDR3 is 17 residues. The CDR3 DNA reads TGTGCCAGCAGCTTAGGGGGGAGTAGCGGGGGCAGAGAGACCCAGTACTTC. The encoded protein is CASSLGGSSGGRETQYF.

This clonotype has ten or more counts. The V and J genes are TRBV28 and TRBJ2-7; 10 nucleotides align to TRBD1. This CDR3 has 13 residues. V dropped 3 bases and J dropped 6; count of bases not matched to a gene: 2. CDR1 and CDR2 (germline): MDHEN, SYDVKM. The CDR3 bases are TGTGCCAGCAGTTTGGGGGACAGGGGCGAGCAGTACGTC. It encodes CASSLGDRGEQYV.

On this clonotype: A much bigger clone sits one base away, suggesting this may be a read error. V usage is TRBV29-1 and J usage is TRBJ2-5; TRBD1 or TRBD2 may be the D gene (5 bases each). The CDR3 is made up of 12 amino acids. Per germline, CDR1 SQVTM and CDR2 ANQGSEA. CDR3 amino acids: CSVVAGGENQYF. The CDR3 DNA is TGCAGCGTTGTAGCTGGGGGTGAGAACCAGTACTTC.